What follows are 31 T cell receptor beta chains derived from one specimen sequenced in a study of blood T cells in healthy people across ages. PCR was performed a second time for roughly 7 to 12 cycles using a sample-barcoded 5' primer and a J-beta primer mix. TCRdb processed the 5' RACE reads anew with MiXCR; each CDR3 protein has one entry. The sample has more than 650,000 distinct CDR3 sequences; 22% are singletons. The specimen was blood. The source of these receptors is a man in his 70s in good health.

This clonotype was picked up many times. This sequence joins TRBV12-3 or TRBV12-4 and TRBJ1-2; D uncertain. V was cut by 1 base and J by 8 bases, with 5 bases left in between. The CDR3 totals 11 residues. The CDR3 sequence: CASSLGRGYTF. The CDR3 DNA sequence: TGTGCCAGCAGTTTAGGCCGGGGCTACACCTTC.

Here the CDR3 DNA reads TGTGCCAGCAGGCGACAGGGGTCTAACTATGGCTACACCTTC. It encodes CASRRQGSNYGYTF. This sequence joins TRBV6-6 and TRBJ1-2; 8 bases fit TRBD1. V trimming: 6 bases; J trimming: 0 bases; junction bases outside the gene matches: 3. CDR3 length: 14 residues. Germline CDR1 is MNHNY and CDR2 is SVGAGI (reference sequence).

V usage is TRBV12-3 or TRBV12-4 and J usage is TRBJ2-1; D gene uncertain. Trimming pared 5 bases from V and 3 bases from J, leaving 8 bases between. The CDR3 consists of 13 residues. CDR3 bases: TGTGCCAGCAGTCCCGGGTTCTACAATGAGCAGTTCTTC. The encoded protein is CASSPGFYNEQFF.

This chain uses TRBV12-3 or TRBV12-4 with TRBJ2-7, with 9 nucleotides matching TRBD1. The junction had 8 bases not matched to a gene; V was cut back by 5 bases and J by 6 bases. The CDR3 covers 14 residues. CDR3 nucleotide sequence: TGTGCCAGCAGTCAAGGGACAGGGCTACGCGAGCAGTACTTC. Protein product: CASSQGTGLREQYF.

This clonotype was observed a few times. This chain connects TRBV2 to TRBJ2-3; D unresolved. There are 15 residues in the CDR3. Germline V gene sequence: CDR1 SNHLY, CDR2 FYNNEI. Trimming took 2 bases from V and 0 from J, leaving 9 bases between them. The DNA for the CDR3 is TGTGCCAGCAGTGAATTCCGGCAGAGCACAGATACGCAGTATTTT. Protein product: CASSEFRQSTDTQYF.

The rearrangement uses TRBV4-1 and TRBJ1-2; D is uncertain. The CDR3 has 15 amino acids. With 1 base removed from V and 5 bases from J, the gap between germline ends came to 14 bases. Germline values: CDR1 MGHRA, CDR2 YSYEKL. The CDR3 here is CASSQGVTQEYGYTF. CDR3 coding DNA: TGCGCCAGCAGCCAAGGGGTGACGCAAGAATATGGCTACACCTTC.

The V call is TRBV23-1, the J call TRBJ1-1, with 7 bases fitting TRBD1. TRBV23-1 counts as an open reading frame of uncertain function. Trimming cost V 4 bases and J 0 bases; bases outside gene matches: 11. The length of the CDR3 is 17 residues. CDR3 in amino acids: CASSRGTANPMNTEAFF. The CDR3 DNA reads TGCGCCAGCAGTCGCGGGACAGCTAACCCCATGAACACTGAAGCTTTCTTT.

The rearrangement links TRBV7-9 to TRBJ1-5; TRBD1 is a possible D gene (5 bases). This CDR3 is built from 14 residues. Per the germline V gene, CDR1 is SEHNR and CDR2 is FQNEAQ (reference sequence). Deletions cut 1 base from V and 7 bases from J, with 11 bases between. CDR3 amino acids: CASSLGRDRQPQHF. The CDR3 bases are TGTGCCAGCAGCTTAGGCAGGGACCGCCAGCCCCAGCATTTT.

This clonotype was observed once. This sequence may be a read error, since a much larger clone differs from it by one base. The chain couples TRBV12-3 or TRBV12-4 to TRBJ2-3; D tentatively reads TRBD1 or TRBD2 (5 bases each). The CDR3 consists of 14 residues. V was cut by 7 bases and J by 0 bases, with 11 bases left in between. The CDR3 loop reads CASKVGVSTDTQYF. CDR3 bases: TGTGCCAGCAAGGTGGGGGTCAGCACAGATACGCAGTATTTT.

This clonotype was observed a few times. This rearrangement joins TRBV10-3 to TRBJ2-5; 8 bases match TRBD1. The J call may be incorrect, as the DNA end agrees better with TRBJ2-7. Per germline, CDR1 ENHRY and CDR2 SYGVKD. The CDR3 totals 13 residues. CDR3 in amino acids: CAIRDRVSYEQYF. The CDR3 DNA is TGTGCCATCAGGGACAGGGTCTCCTACGAGCAGTACTTC.

This clonotype occurred once. The genes are TRBV20-1 and TRBJ2-1; possibly TRBD1 for D (5 bases). V dropped 0 bases and J dropped 4 bases, with 16 bases sitting between them. The germline V gene encodes CDR1 DFQATT and CDR2 SNEGSKA (reference sequence). This CDR3 is 16 amino acids long. The CDR3 nucleotides are TGCAGTGCTAGAGATAATCTGGGGCAGTTATACAATGAGCAGTTCTTC. This gives the protein CSARDNLGQLYNEQFF.

This clonotype was observed a handful of times. The rearrangement joins TRBV5-1 to TRBJ1-6, with no clear D. V was trimmed by 4 bases and J by 6 bases, leaving 11 bases between them. The CDR3 has 14 amino acids. Germline assignment: CDR1 SGHRS and CDR2 YFSETQ. CDR3 in amino acids: CASSVVDFNSPLHF. As DNA, the CDR3 is TGCGCCAGCAGCGTGGTAGACTTTAATTCACCCCTCCACTTT.

This clonotype was detected ten times or more. The genes are TRBV10-3 and TRBJ1-2; no firm D call. Trimming took off 3 bases at V and 5 bases at J, with 13 bases between the two ends. This CDR3 has 14 residues. Germline V gene lookup returns CDR1 ENHRY and CDR2 SYGVKD. The CDR3 sequence is CAISEGTSTYGYTF. The CDR3, as DNA: TGTGCCATCAGTGAAGGTACAAGCACATATGGCTACACCTTC.

V and J are TRBV6-6 and TRBJ1-2; D might be TRBD1 (6 bases). CDR3 length equals 12 residues. Trimming shortened V by 11 bases and J by 3 bases, and 13 bases separated the two germline ends. CDR1 is MNHNY, CDR2 SVGAGI, per germline (reference sequence). The CDR3, as DNA: TGTGCCGGACGAAGGGGGGACTATGGCTACACCTTC. Translation gives CAGRRGDYGYTF.

V and J are TRBV2 and TRBJ2-4; possibly TRBD1 for D (6 bases). The germline CDR1 and CDR2 sequences are SNHLY and FYNNEI. Trimming left V 6 bases short and J 5 bases short, with 17 bases between. This CDR3 region has 15 residues. The CDR3: CASRGNQGLENIQYF. DNA for the CDR3: TGTGCCAGCAGGGGAAACCAGGGGTTGGAAAACATTCAGTACTTC.

The chain has TRBV21-1 and TRBJ2-7; TRBD1, the D gene given by the table, was not confirmed from the DNA. TRBV21-1 represents a pseudogene. The CDR3 consists of 16 residues. DNA of the CDR3: TGTGCCAGCAGCAAACCGGCCGGGACAGGGATCTACGAGCAGTACTTC. Amino acid sequence: CASSKPAGTGIYEQYF.

This clonotype was counted between two and nine times. The chain joins TRBV30 to TRBJ2-3, with 8 bases aligning to TRBD2. V dropped 3 bases and J dropped 3; count of bases not matched to a gene: 8. The CDR3 covers 15 residues. Germline CDR1 and CDR2: GTSNPN and SVGIG (reference sequence). CDR3 in amino acids: CAWRAGLASTDTQYF. The CDR3 nucleotides are TGTGCCTGGAGGGCCGGACTAGCTAGTACAGATACGCAGTATTTT.

The chain couples TRBV20-1 to TRBJ1-1; D not certain. The CDR3 covers 13 residues. Trimming removed 4 bases from V and 5 bases from J, with 14 bases in between. In germline, CDR1 is DFQATT, CDR2 SNEGSKA (reference sequence). The CDR3 is CSAKKGSETEAFF. CDR3 coding DNA: TGCAGTGCTAAAAAGGGAAGCGAAACTGAAGCTTTCTTT.

The rearrangement uses TRBV20-1 and TRBJ1-5; D gene unclear. The CDR3 has 13 amino acids. CDR1 is DFQATT, CDR2 SNEGSKA, per germline (reference sequence). The DNA for the CDR3 is TGCAGCGCCCAACAGAGGAGCAATCAGCCCCAGCATTTT. Translation: CSAQQRSNQPQHF.

There are a few counts of this clonotype. The chain links TRBV27 to TRBJ1-4; TRBD1 agrees at 8 bases. Germline CDR1 MNHEY, CDR2 SMNVEV (reference sequence). The CDR3 extends over 15 amino acids. V lost 5 bases, J lost 5 bases, and 7 bases stayed unmatched. The CDR3: CASSRQGTSNEKLFF. CDR3 bases: TGTGCCAGCAGTAGACAGGGGACTAGCAATGAAAAACTGTTTTTT.

This chain connects TRBV24-1 to TRBJ2-1; 8 nucleotides match TRBD2. The CDR3 is 21 residues long. Germline lookup yields CDR1 KGHDR and CDR2 SFDVKD. Trimming at V came to 3 bases and at J to 5 bases, leaving 23 bases not matched to a gene. The CDR3 sequence: CATSDARRQGDLSGTNNEQFF. DNA for the CDR3: TGTGCCACCAGTGATGCCCGGCGGCAGGGTGATCTTAGCGGGACAAACAATGAGCAGTTCTTC.

This clonotype was detected a few times. The chain employs TRBV12-3 or TRBV12-4 and TRBJ1-1, with 9 bases fitting TRBD1. The CDR3 runs 12 residues. Losses at the gene ends were 5 bases for V and 8 bases for J; bases not matched to a gene: 3. The CDR3 here is CASSRTGGEAFF. CDR3 bases: TGTGCCAGCAGTCGAACAGGGGGCGAAGCTTTCTTT.

This clonotype has only a few counts. The chain combines TRBV28 with TRBJ2-3; the D is unclear. Germline V CDR1 and CDR2: MDHEN, SYDVKM. Trimming pared 2 bases from V and 4 bases from J, leaving 13 bases between. The CDR3 runs 15 residues. This CDR3 reads CASSLPPGRPDTQYF. DNA for the CDR3: TGTGCCAGCAGTTTACCCCCCGGACGGCCAGATACGCAGTATTTT.

The chain combines TRBV12-3 or TRBV12-4 with TRBJ2-5; 10 nucleotides agree with TRBD1. CDR3 size: 14 residues. With 5 bases clipped from V and 3 bases from J, the junction kept 3 bases outside the gene matches. The CDR3 reads CASSGGTGEETQYF. CDR3 in DNA: TGTGCCAGCAGTGGCGGGACAGGGGAAGAGACCCAGTACTTC.

The chain carries TRBV18 and TRBJ2-5; D may be TRBD1 (6 bases). The DNA end lines up better with TRBJ2-7; the J call may be wrong. Germline CDR1 is KGHSH and CDR2 is LQKENI. CDR3 length equals 14 residues. The CDR3 DNA reads TGTGCCAGCTCACCGGACGCAGGGGCCTACGAGCAGTACTTC. It is translated as CASSPDAGAYEQYF.

The chain is built from TRBV7-8 and TRBJ1-3, with TRBD1 as a possible D gene (5 bases). This CDR3 comprises 16 residues. The V end was cut by 4 bases, the J end by 0 bases, with 13 bases between. CDR1 is SGHVS and CDR2 is FQNEAQ in the germline V gene. The CDR3 loop is CASSSEGRISGNTIYF. CDR3 nucleotides: TGTGCCAGCAGCTCAGAGGGACGGATCTCTGGAAACACCATATATTTT.

This clonotype has ten or more counts. The genes are TRBV5-1 and TRBJ2-7; TRBD1 matches at 7 bases. The germline CDR1 and CDR2 sequences are SGHRS and YFSETQ. The J segment lost 3 bases and the V segment lost 4 bases, leaving 1 base of the junction unmatched. CDR3 length: 12 amino acids. The DNA of the CDR3 is TGCGCCAGCAGCCGGGACAGCTACGAGCAGTACTTC. Encoded protein: CASSRDSYEQYF.

This clonotype turned up a few times. This chain joins TRBV18 and TRBJ2-1; D is ambiguous. The CDR3 consists of 13 residues. Trimming took 2 bases from V and 8 from J, leaving 10 bases between them. Germline V gives CDR1 KGHSH, CDR2 LQKENI. The CDR3 nucleotides read TGTGCCAGCTCACCAAACAGTGGGGATGAGCAGTTCTTC. This sequence encodes CASSPNSGDEQFF. Full variable domain (rest looked up from reference TRBV18 and TRBJ2-1): NAGVMQNPRHLVRRRGQEARLRCSPMKGHSHVYWYRQLPEEGLKFMVYLQKENIIDESGMPKERFSAEFPKEGPSILRIQQVVRGDSAAYFCASSPNSGDEQFFGPGTRLTVL.

This clonotype was seen a few times. The chain carries TRBV27 and TRBJ2-5; 9 bases align to TRBD2. With the DNA end fitting TRBJ2-7 better, the J assignment may be wrong. The CDR3 has 16 residues. CDR1 is MNHEY and CDR2 is SMNVEV in the germline V gene (reference sequence). CDR3 bases: TGTGCCAGCAGTAACCTAGCGGGGAGCAGCTCCTACGAGCAGTACTTC. Translation gives CASSNLAGSSSYEQYF.

The genes are TRBV28 and TRBJ2-2; no clear D gene. The CDR3 runs 14 residues. The germline gives CDR1 MDHEN, CDR2 SYDVKM. With 3 bases removed from V and 4 bases from J, the gap between germline ends came to 9 bases. The CDR3 DNA reads TGTGCCAGCAGTTTTTTAGCCTCCACCGGGGAGCTGTTTTTT. This translates into CASSFLASTGELFF. Together with reference TRBV28 and TRBJ2-2, the CDR3 gives the full variable domain: DVKVTQSSRYLVKRTGEKVFLECVQDMDHENMFWYRQDPGLGLRLIYFSYDVKMKEKGDIPEGYSVSREKKERFSLILESASTNQTSMYLCASSFLASTGELFFGEGSRLTVL.

This clonotype appeared once. The CDR3 reads CASASGVSETQYF. The CDR3 coding sequence is TGTGCCAGCGCTTCGGGAGTATCAGAGACCCAGTACTTC. The chain carries TRBV7-9 and TRBJ2-5; D might be TRBD2 (6 bases). The germline CDR1 and CDR2 sequences are SEHNR and FQNEAQ (reference sequence). CDR3 length: 13 amino acids. The V end was cut by 8 bases, the J end by 4 bases, with 14 bases between.